The 26 T cell receptor beta chains given below trace back to one sample, sequenced in a study of cytomegalovirus exposure and HLA in healthy donors. Amplification used 60 Vbeta primers and 13 Jbeta primers. Produced via immunoSEQ multiplex PCR; TCRdb's table is partial and in-frame only. The repertoire holds around 90,000 clones, less than 80% seen once, with about 5.5% in the top ten. The sequencing sample was made of PBMCs. Receptors were obtained from a boy between 5 and 17 years old in good health and CMV-seropositive.

The chain carries TRBV6-5 and TRBJ2-7; tentatively, D is TRBD1 (5 bases). CDR3 length: 15 residues. Trimming left V 0 bases short and J 6 bases short, with 15 bases between. CDR1 MNHEY and CDR2 SVGAGI come from the germline V gene. The CDR3 DNA is TGTGCCAGCAGTTACTCTTCCCGGCAGGGTGGCGAGCAGTACTTC. Protein: CASSYSSRQGGEQYF.

The table lists this clone with a few counts. This chain uses TRBV5-4 with TRBJ2-3; D is perhaps TRBD1 (5 bases). Trimming cost V 5 bases and J 0 bases, with 13 bases left between them. Germline V gene sequence: CDR1 SGHNT, CDR2 YYREEE (reference sequence). The CDR3 length is 15 residues. For the CDR3, the DNA is TGTGCCAGCAGGGAGCTGACAGAGAGCACAGATACGCAGTATTTT. It codes for CASRELTESTDTQYF.

The rearrangement links TRBV7-3 to TRBJ2-2, with TRBD2 identical over 11 bases. Germline CDR1 and CDR2: SGHTA and FQGTGA. V dropped 5 bases and J dropped 5; count of bases not matched to a gene: 7. The CDR3 runs to 16 residues. CDR3 protein: CASSETSGEFTGELFF. The CDR3 DNA follows: TGTGCCAGCAGCGAGACTAGCGGGGAGTTTACCGGGGAGCTGTTTTTT.

This clone came up a few times. V usage is TRBV30 and J usage is TRBJ1-1; D possibly corresponds to TRBD1 (6 bases). This CDR3 spans 14 amino acids. CDR1 is GTSNPN and CDR2 is SVGIG in the germline V gene (reference sequence). V lost 3 bases, J lost 3 bases, and 14 bases lay in between. The CDR3 region has the DNA TGTGCCTGGAGCTTTGGGGGCGCGGACACTGAAGCTTTCTTT. Translated, it gives CAWSFGGADTEAFF.

This clone showed up just a few times. The chain recombines TRBV5-1 with TRBJ1-2; D uncertain. CDR3 size: 13 residues. CDR1 SGHRS and CDR2 YFSETQ come from the germline V gene. V lost 5 bases and J lost 7, with 15 bases in between. CDR3 sequence (DNA): TGCGCCAGCAGAACTGAGGGTGGCTCTGGCTACACCTTC. It specifies CASRTEGGSGYTF.

The table lists this clone with a count of one. The genes are TRBV30 and TRBJ2-3; D gene uncertain. CDR1 is GTSNPN and CDR2 is SVGIG in the germline V gene (reference sequence). CDR3 length: 12 amino acids. V lost 5 bases, J lost 4 bases, and 10 bases lay in between. The CDR3 nucleotides are TGTGCCTGGGTGGGCCTGGCAGATACGCAGTATTTT. Translating gives CAWVGLADTQYF.

V and J are TRBV11-2 and TRBJ2-7, with a weak D call TRBD2 (6 bases). V lost 5 bases to trimming and J lost 6 bases, with 17 bases between them. The germline V gene has CDR1 SGHAT and CDR2 FQNNGV. There are 14 residues in the CDR3. CDR3 loop: CASSPQLAALEQYF. The CDR3 DNA reads TGTGCCAGCAGCCCGCAACTAGCCGCACTCGAGCAGTACTTC.

This rearrangement joins TRBV6-5 to TRBJ2-7; 8 nucleotides agree with TRBD1. The CDR3 sequence is 15 residues long. Unmatched junction bases numbered 9, after V lost 5 bases and J lost 3 bases. Germline V gene sequence: CDR1 MNHEY, CDR2 SVGAGI. CDR3 DNA sequence: TGTGCCAGCAGTGGGGAGGACAGGGCGGGCTACGAGCAGTACTTC. Its translation: CASSGEDRAGYEQYF.

This chain links TRBV2 with TRBJ1-1, with 7 bases matching TRBD1. This CDR3 has 13 amino acids. V was clipped by 4 bases and J by 4 bases; unmatched bases: 3. Looked up from germline, CDR1 is SNHLY and CDR2 is FYNNEI. The CDR3 region has the DNA TGTGCCAGCAGTGGACAGGGTTCCACTGAAGCTTTCTTT. Protein product: CASSGQGSTEAFF. The whole variable domain, filled in from reference TRBV2 and TRBJ1-1, reads EPEVTQTPSHQVTQMGQEVILRCVPISNHLYFYWYRQILGQKVEFLVSFYNNEISEKSEIFDDQFSVERPDGSNFTLKIRSTKLEDSAMYFCASSGQGSTEAFFGQGTRLTVV.

The chain is built from TRBV5-1 and TRBJ2-1, with TRBD2 matching over 8 bases. Per the germline V gene, CDR1 is SGHRS and CDR2 is YFSETQ. V was pared by 1 base and J by 0 bases, with 12 bases of the junction left unmatched. CDR3 length equals 19 residues. The CDR3 coding sequence is TGCGCCAGCAGCTTGAGGGCTCAAGCGGGGGTGAGCTCCTACAATGAGCAGTTCTTC. This encodes CASSLRAQAGVSSYNEQFF.

In the case of this clone: Other DNA sequences in this sample translate to the same CDR3. CDR3 region: CASSVGGGDYGYTF. Here the CDR3 DNA reads TGTGCCAGCAGCGTAGGTGGGGGGGACTATGGCTACACCTTC. This chain joins TRBV9 and TRBJ1-2; possible D gene TRBD1, 5 bases. Deletions cut 0 bases from V and 3 bases from J, with 9 bases between. CDR1 is SGDLS and CDR2 is YYNGEE in the germline V gene. The CDR3 is 14 amino acids.

V and J are TRBV6-1 and TRBJ1-1; 7 positions match TRBD1. The CDR3 runs to 15 residues. The V gene end was trimmed by 4 bases and the J gene end by 5 bases; junction bases not matched to a gene: 10. CDR1 and CDR2 (germline): MNHNS, SASEGT. CDR3 DNA sequence: TGTGCCAGCAGTGGGGGACAGCTCCCGGGGACTGAAGCTTTCTTT. It codes for CASSGGQLPGTEAFF.

CDR3 bases: TGTGCCAGCAGCCAAACACGACAGGAAAATGAAAAACTGTTTTTT. Encoded protein: CASSQTRQENEKLFF. The chain has TRBV4-2 and TRBJ1-4, with a possible D match to TRBD1 (6 bases). The V gene's germline CDR1 is LGHNA and CDR2 YNFKEQ. Trimming cost V 2 bases and J 5 bases, with 12 bases left between them. This CDR3 has 15 residues.

The table lists this clone with a few counts. This chain links TRBV2 with TRBJ2-1, with D maybe TRBD2 (6 bases). The CDR3 is made up of 16 amino acids. V was trimmed by 4 bases and J by 4 bases, leaving 17 bases between them. Germline assignment: CDR1 SNHLY and CDR2 FYNNEI. The CDR3 spells CASSGQGSGRYNEQFF. The CDR3 bases are TGTGCCAGCAGTGGGCAGGGTAGCGGTCGTTACAATGAGCAGTTCTTC.

There are a few counts of this clone. The V and J genes are TRBV5-1 and TRBJ2-3; 12 bases match TRBD2. Germline V gene data show CDR1 as SGHRS and CDR2 as YFSETQ. V shed 0 bases, J shed 2 bases, and the junction held 1 base outside the gene matches. CDR3 length equals 16 residues. The CDR3: CASSLGLAGDTDTQYF. The CDR3 DNA is TGCGCCAGCAGCTTGGGACTAGCGGGGGACACAGATACGCAGTATTTT.

A single count supports this clone. The chain employs TRBV19 and TRBJ2-7, with TRBD1 as a possible D gene (6 bases). The CDR3 is made up of 14 amino acids. Between the trimmed V and J ends, which lost 5 bases and 4 bases, there was a span of 15 bases. CDR1 LNHDA and CDR2 SQIVND come from the germline V gene (reference sequence). CDR3 protein: CASSATGFRYEQYF. CDR3 DNA sequence: TGTGCCAGTAGTGCCACAGGGTTCCGATACGAGCAGTACTTC.

V is TRBV6-1 and J is TRBJ1-5; no definite D call. This CDR3 is built from 14 residues. Between the trimmed V and J ends, which lost 4 bases and 0 bases, there was a span of 7 bases. Germline V gene lookup returns CDR1 MNHNS and CDR2 SASEGT. The CDR3, as DNA: TGTGCCAGCAGTGGAGGGATTAGCAATCAGCCCCAGCATTTT. Protein product: CASSGGISNQPQHF.

This rearrangement joins TRBV9 to TRBJ1-1, with a tentative D call TRBD1 (6 bases). Deletions cut 4 bases from V and 2 bases from J, with 12 bases between. The CDR3 is made up of 14 amino acids. The germline CDR1 and CDR2 sequences are SGDLS and YYNGEE. The CDR3 DNA follows: TGTGCCAGCAGCTCCGAGGACAGAAACACTGAAGCTTTCTTT. Its protein is CASSSEDRNTEAFF.

V usage is TRBV12-5 and J usage is TRBJ2-5; 8 bases line up with TRBD2. The J call is in doubt because the DNA end fits TRBJ2-7 better. CDR1 LGHNT and CDR2 FRNRAP come from the germline V gene. This CDR3 region has 13 residues. In DNA, the CDR3 is TGTGCTGGGCGGGAGCGGGAGAACTACGAGCAGTACTTC. Residues: CAGRERENYEQYF.

The chain combines TRBV11-2 with TRBJ1-1; D remains ambiguous. CDR3 length: 16 residues. The V and J ends lost 0 bases and 1 base respectively, with 12 bases between them. Germline CDR1 and CDR2: SGHAT and FQNNGV. The CDR3 reads CASSLDWFHRNTEAFF. The CDR3, as DNA: TGTGCCAGCAGCTTAGATTGGTTCCATAGGAACACTGAAGCTTTCTTT.

The J gene is TRBJ1-3, the V gene TRBV29-1; 7 nucleotides align to TRBD1. Germline CDR1 is SQVTM and CDR2 is ANQGSEA. The CDR3 runs to 12 residues. V shed 7 bases and J 6 bases; nucleotides not matched to a gene: 6. The CDR3 loop is CSARDRENTIYF. As DNA, the CDR3 is TGCAGCGCCCGGGACAGAGAAAACACCATATATTTT.

The sample holds one count of this clone. The chain employs TRBV6-1 and TRBJ2-5, with 10 bases lining up with TRBD1. J lost 7 bases, V lost 5 bases, and 10 bases had no gene match. Germline assignment: CDR1 MNHNS and CDR2 SASEGT. The length of the CDR3 is 15 residues. CDR3 residues: CASSPRDRGFGTQYF. Here the CDR3 DNA reads TGTGCCAGCAGTCCCCGGGACAGGGGTTTCGGGACCCAGTACTTC.

The chain combines TRBV7-2 with TRBJ2-3; 14 positions agree with TRBD2. Germline V gives CDR1 SGHTA, CDR2 FQGNSA. The length of the CDR3 is 16 residues. J was trimmed by 8 bases and V by 4 bases; bases with no gene match: 8. The CDR3, as DNA: TGTGCCAGCAGCTCCCCGACTAGCGGGAGGGGACGTACGCAGTATTTT. This translates into CASSSPTSGRGRTQYF.

The rearrangement joins TRBV5-1 to TRBJ2-3, with 8 bases that match TRBD2. CDR3 length: 16 amino acids. The germline V gene encodes CDR1 SGHRS and CDR2 YFSETQ. Trimming cost V 0 bases and J 5 bases; bases outside gene matches: 8. The CDR3 sequence is CASSLAVRGAEDTQYF. CDR3 coding DNA: TGCGCCAGCAGCTTGGCCGTGCGGGGGGCTGAAGATACGCAGTATTTT.

The chain is built from TRBV14 and TRBJ1-1, with a tentative D call TRBD1 (6 bases). The CDR3 loop spans 15 amino acids. Germline lookup yields CDR1 SGHDN and CDR2 FVKESK. The V end lost 1 base, the J end lost 5 bases, and 14 bases lay between the germline ends. The CDR3 is CASSQAAGDGTEAFF. The CDR3 nucleotides are TGTGCCAGCAGCCAAGCAGCAGGGGATGGGACTGAAGCTTTCTTT.

This clone was detected a few times. V and J are TRBV28 and TRBJ2-7; possibly TRBD1 for D (5 bases). The V gene lost 4 bases and the J gene lost 4 bases, with 5 bases spanning the gap. Germline V gene data show CDR1 as MDHEN and CDR2 as SYDVKM. There are 11 residues in the CDR3. The CDR3 coding sequence is TGTGCCAGCAGTTACAGGTACGAGCAGTACTTC. Translating gives CASSYRYEQYF. Together with reference TRBV28 and TRBJ2-7, the CDR3 gives the full variable domain: DVKVTQSSRYLVKRTGEKVFLECVQDMDHENMFWYRQDPGLGLRLIYFSYDVKMKEKGDIPEGYSVSREKKERFSLILESASTNQTSMYLCASSYRYEQYFGPGTRLTVT.